The 23 T cell receptor beta chains given below trace back to one sample, sequenced in a study of shared clonotypes between healthy human individuals. Sequenced by immunoSEQ multiplex PCR; TCRdb stores in-frame clones only, minus some. Altogether 600,000 to 750,000 clones are present, 72% being singletons, with the ten largest covering about 1.7%. Sequencing was performed on memory CD4+ T cells sorted from blood. Stated subset: CD45RA-negative fraction. The receptor source for this set is a woman in her 30s in good health.

This chain joins TRBV28 and TRBJ1-5, with TRBD1 as a possible D gene (6 bases). CDR1 MDHEN and CDR2 SYDVKM come from the germline V gene. This CDR3 spans 12 amino acids. V was cut by 11 bases and J by 6 bases, with 14 bases left in between. CDR3: CAEGGGTQPQHF. Written as DNA, the CDR3 is TGTGCCGAGGGAGGGGGGACTCAGCCCCAGCATTTT.

The genes are TRBV10-3 and TRBJ1-1; TRBD1 aligns across 7 bases. Germline V CDR1 and CDR2: ENHRY, SYGVKD. The CDR3 consists of 13 residues. With 9 bases clipped from V and 3 bases from J, the junction kept 7 bases outside the gene matches. The DNA for the CDR3 is TGTGCCATAAAAGACAGGGTCGACACTGAAGCTTTCTTT. This codes for CAIKDRVDTEAFF.

V gene TRBV11-3 combines with J gene TRBJ2-1, with TRBD2 identical over 8 bases. This CDR3 is built from 20 residues. Trimming removed 0 bases from V and 1 base from J; junction bases left unmatched: 14. The germline V gene has CDR1 SGHNT and CDR2 YENEEA. The CDR3 reads CASSLDRRVAGGESYNEQFF. In nucleotides, the CDR3 is TGTGCCAGCAGCTTAGATCGTCGGGTCGCGGGAGGTGAGTCCTACAATGAGCAGTTCTTC.

On this clone: The limits of the CDR3 on the DNA are not certain, so only TCRdb's listed CDR3 is given. The chain combines TRBV7-2 with TRBJ2-3; the table assigns TRBD2, which was not confirmed against the DNA. The CDR3 is 15 amino acids in total, end residues counted. Germline CDR1 is SGHTA and CDR2 is FQGNSA. This chain's CDR3 is CASSLNGFLADTQYF.

The J gene is TRBJ2-7, the V gene TRBV11-2; possibly TRBD2 for D (5 bases). Trimming removed 2 bases from V and 9 bases from J, with 20 bases in between. Germline loops: CDR1 SGHAT, CDR2 FQNNGV. The CDR3 extends over 15 amino acids. The CDR3 bases are TGTGCCAGCAGCTTAATAGGAGGCACTCCGTCGAGGCAGTACTTC. Its protein is CASSLIGGTPSRQYF.

Note on this clone: Other DNA sequences in this specimen translate into the identical CDR3. The chain employs TRBV28 and TRBJ2-7, with 11 positions matching TRBD2. The germline V gene has CDR1 MDHEN and CDR2 SYDVKM. Trimming cost V 10 bases and J 1 base; bases outside gene matches: 6. The CDR3 contains 14 residues. CDR3 DNA: TGTGCCATAACCGGGACTAGCGGTTCCTACGAGCAGTACTTC. It translates to CAITGTSGSYEQYF.

The table lists this clone with a count of one. The V and J genes are TRBV19 and TRBJ1-3; 7 bases match TRBD1. Germline-derived CDR1 and CDR2 are LNHDA and SQIVND (reference sequence). After removal of 9 bases from V and 4 bases from J, the junction contained 9 bases not matched to a gene. The CDR3 runs 14 residues. CDR3 nucleotides: TGTGCCAGCCATGACAGGGCCGGGGGAAACACCATATATTTT. This codes for CASHDRAGGNTIYF.

This chain connects TRBV7-9 to TRBJ1-2; TRBD1 might be the D (6 bases). The CDR3 has 14 amino acids. CDR1 SEHNR and CDR2 FQNEAQ come from the germline V gene (reference sequence). Trimming removed 3 bases from V and 8 bases from J, with 16 bases in between. The CDR3 is CASSFTQGSAGYTF. The CDR3 nucleotides are TGTGCCAGCAGCTTTACACAGGGAAGTGCAGGCTACACCTTC.

The chain recombines TRBV11-2 with TRBJ2-1, with D uncertain. Trimming pared 1 base from V and 0 bases from J, leaving 13 bases between. The CDR3 is made up of 17 amino acids. Germline V gives CDR1 SGHAT, CDR2 FQNNGV. The CDR3 reads CASSLVWGRSSYNEQFF. The CDR3 region has the DNA TGTGCCAGCAGCTTAGTCTGGGGTAGGAGCTCCTACAATGAGCAGTTCTTC. Together with reference TRBV11-2 and TRBJ2-1, the CDR3 gives the full variable domain: EAGVAQSPRYKIIEKRQSVAFWCNPISGHATLYWYQQILGQGPKLLIQFQNNGVVDDSQLPKDRFSAERLKGVDSTLKIQPAKLEDSAVYLCASSLVWGRSSYNEQFFGPGTRLTVL.

V usage is TRBV7-8 and J usage is TRBJ2-3; 10 bases match TRBD2. The CDR3 covers 15 residues. Germline lookup yields CDR1 SGHVS and CDR2 FQNEAQ. Unmatched junction bases numbered 4, after V lost 4 bases and J lost 3 bases. CDR3: CASSSTAGGTDTQYF. The CDR3 region has the DNA TGTGCCAGCAGCTCAACAGCGGGAGGGACAGATACGCAGTATTTT.

V and J are TRBV4-2 and TRBJ2-1; 11 positions agree with TRBD2. Trimming took 1 base from V and 6 from J; bases not matched to a gene: 5. The CDR3 runs to 16 residues. The V gene's germline CDR1 is LGHNA and CDR2 YNFKEQ. The CDR3 nucleotides read TGTGCCAGCAGCCAAGTTTTGGGGACTAGCGGCAATGAGCAGTTCTTC. It encodes CASSQVLGTSGNEQFF.

For this clone: In the same sample, other DNA sequences code for this CDR3. This chain links TRBV5-1 with TRBJ2-7; TRBD1 is a possible D gene (5 bases). Per the germline V gene, CDR1 is SGHRS and CDR2 is YFSETQ. The CDR3 loop spans 14 amino acids. The V end was cut by 4 bases, the J end by 3 bases, with 14 bases between. The CDR3 region is CASSSTGGIYEQYF. CDR3 coding DNA: TGCGCCAGCAGCAGTACAGGTGGTATCTACGAGCAGTACTTC.

This clone turned up a few times. The V call is TRBV18, the J call TRBJ1-4, with unresolved D. The germline V gene encodes CDR1 KGHSH and CDR2 LQKENI. The ends were cut back, 3 bases at V and 8 bases at J, with 7 bases in the middle. This CDR3 contains 12 residues. CDR3 residues: CASSPDDEKLFF. DNA for the CDR3: TGTGCCAGCTCACCCGACGACGAAAAACTGTTTTTT.

V and J are TRBV27 and TRBJ2-6, with D unclear. V was cut by 5 bases and J by 5 bases, with 16 bases left in between. CDR3 length: 16 residues. CDR1 is MNHEY and CDR2 is SMNVEV in the germline V gene (reference sequence). CDR3 region: CASSPSTSNRANVLTF. DNA for the CDR3: TGTGCCAGCAGTCCCTCTACCTCTAATAGGGCCAACGTCCTGACTTTC.

The V call is TRBV5-1, the J call TRBJ1-6, with TRBD1 as a possible D gene (5 bases). From germline, CDR1 is SGHRS and CDR2 YFSETQ. V was pared by 4 bases and J by 8 bases, with 10 bases between. The CDR3 has 13 amino acids. The CDR3 nucleotides read TGCGCCAGCAGCGACAGCGAGGATTCACCCCTCCACTTT. This sequence encodes CASSDSEDSPLHF.

This clone was found many times. The V and J genes are TRBV6-1 and TRBJ1-1; D unclear. The ends were cut back, 5 bases at V and 1 base at J, with 8 bases in the middle. The V gene's germline CDR1 is MNHNS and CDR2 SASEGT. The CDR3 is made up of 13 amino acids. The CDR3 is CASSRYANTEAFF. The DNA for the CDR3 is TGTGCCAGCAGTCGATATGCGAACACTGAAGCTTTCTTT.

This clone was found many times. The chain's CDR3 is CASSGPRGPEKDYSNQPQHF. The CDR3 coding sequence is TGTGCCAGCAGTGGGCCCCGAGGACCCGAAAAAGACTATAGCAATCAGCCCCAGCATTTT. The J gene is TRBJ1-5, the V gene TRBV6-4; D unresolved. Germline CDR1 MRHNA, CDR2 SNTAGT. The CDR3 covers 20 residues. V lost 4 bases to trimming and J lost 0 bases, with 25 bases between them.

As for this clone: Being one base from a much bigger clone, this may be a read error. The CDR3 spells CASSPRREPYEQYF. CDR3 in DNA: TGTGCCAGCTCACCAAGGAGGGAACCCTACGAGCAGTACTTC. V is TRBV18 and J is TRBJ2-7; weak D call: TRBD2 (6 bases). V was pared by 2 bases and J by 2 bases, with 10 bases between. In germline, CDR1 is KGHSH, CDR2 LQKENI. There are 14 residues in the CDR3. Supplemented by reference TRBV18 and TRBJ2-7, the full variable domain reads NAGVMQNPRHLVRRRGQEARLRCSPMKGHSHVYWYRQLPEEGLKFMVYLQKENIIDESGMPKERFSAEFPKEGPSILRIQQVVRGDSAAYFCASSPRREPYEQYFGPGTRLTVT.

Turning to this clone: The same CDR3 can be traced to other DNA sequences in this sample. The genes are TRBV28 and TRBJ2-5; no clear D gene. The V end lost 3 bases, the J end lost 4 bases, and 9 bases lay between the germline ends. This CDR3 is 13 amino acids long. The V gene's germline CDR1 is MDHEN and CDR2 SYDVKM. The CDR3 DNA sequence: TGTGCCAGCAGTTTCCCTAGTTTAGAGACCCAGTACTTC. It codes for CASSFPSLETQYF.

The chain combines TRBV28 with TRBJ2-7, with no clear D. The CDR3 has 15 residues. The V gene's germline CDR1 is MDHEN and CDR2 SYDVKM. V dropped 8 bases and J dropped 1 base, with 18 bases sitting between them. The CDR3 reads CASCLGGVRSYEQYF. The CDR3 nucleotides read TGTGCCAGCTGTCTGGGTGGGGTCCGATCCTACGAGCAGTACTTC.

This chain links TRBV6-1 with TRBJ2-7; 10 positions agree with TRBD2. The CDR3 consists of 16 residues. The V gene's germline CDR1 is MNHNS and CDR2 SASEGT. V was clipped by 2 bases and J by 4 bases; unmatched bases: 8. The CDR3 region is CASSEHLAGDSYEQYF. In DNA, the CDR3 is TGTGCCAGCAGTGAACATCTAGCGGGAGACTCTTACGAGCAGTACTTC.

At least ten counts were recorded for this clone. The rearrangement joins TRBV7-9 to TRBJ2-3; D perhaps matches TRBD1 (5 bases). Germline lookup yields CDR1 SEHNR and CDR2 FQNEAQ (reference sequence). Trimming pared 8 bases from V and 1 base from J, leaving 7 bases between. The CDR3 consists of 12 residues. The CDR3 sequence: CASQQGTDTQYF. The CDR3 nucleotides are TGTGCCAGCCAACAGGGCACAGATACGCAGTATTTT.

This chain joins TRBV5-8 and TRBJ2-7; 9 nucleotides align to TRBD2. V trimming: 4 bases; J trimming: 5 bases; junction bases outside the gene matches: 7. Looked up from germline, CDR1 is SGHTS and CDR2 is YDEGEE. CDR3 length: 14 residues. This CDR3 is CASSGPGLAHEQYF. The CDR3 DNA reads TGTGCCAGCAGCGGCCCGGGACTAGCCCACGAGCAGTACTTC.